This TCR beta chain is drawn from a study of beta chain features in type 1 diabetes (dated by TCRdb to between 2018 and 2020). Regarding the complete study: Patients and healthy donors did not differ in mean age, gender distribution, total cell number or subset yield. A total of around 110,000,000 sorted cells were examined across all samples, and RNA yield correlated strongly with the number of cells per subset. In the study, recently diagnosed type 1 diabetes patients and matched healthy donors were compared on the TCRB repertoires of their sorted circulating CD4+ T cell subsets. Regulatory and stem cell-like memory subsets were isolated from only 8 patients and 8 healthy donors, whereas naive and central memory subsets came from all 30 or so donors.

This clone was observed a few times. Its antigen remains unidentified. No base quality values were provided; no much bigger clone lies one nucleotide off. From each donor, a single peripheral blood sample of 100 to 150 mL on average was drawn into heparinised tubes. Naive, central memory, regulatory and stem cell-like memory CD4+ T cells were sorted on a BD FACSAria II using a panel including CD45RO, CCR7, CD25, CD127, CD95 and CD27. Every sorted population had a purity above 95%. PBMCs were isolated immediately by Lymphoprep density gradient centrifugation and stained directly without culture. So that batch effects would be minimized, each experiment stained and sorted samples in pairs, pairing one healthy donor with one patient. What the study reported, not specific to this receptor: HLA sub-analyses involved small numbers of individuals, so any influence of HLA type on TCRB rearrangement remained unresolved. Naive, central memory and regulatory TCRB repertoires appeared to be more similar among patients than among healthy donors. At VDJ recombination sites, patients with type 1 diabetes made fewer insertions and deleted more nucleotides, a pattern implying thymic rearrangement abnormalities. Shorter templates might be favored by PCR, yet because patient and control samples were amplified and corrected together, any such skew would affect both groups equally. A moderate but significant shortening of TCRB CDR3 length was observed in type 1 diabetes patients in all four CD4+ subsets. Because cDNA was sequenced instead of genomic DNA, activated cells with high expression could be over-represented, although the groups did not differ in activation or CD3 levels.

The High Capacity cDNA Reverse Transcription Kit was used to reverse transcribe all of the isolated RNA, meaning that expressed TCRB transcripts were what got sequenced. Naive, central memory and regulatory T cell samples underwent deep immunoSEQ sequencing, averaging about 3.57 million total reads per sample. After sorted cells were lysed in RLT buffer, RNA was extracted with DNase-treated RNeasy Micro or Mini kits, with the choice depending on cell number. Each cell subset was processed on its own to prevent cross-contamination, while patient and healthy donor samples were processed together. TCRB sequences were amplified from cDNA with the immunoSEQ multiplex PCR, producing 87-bp fragments spanning the CDR3 region. Amplicons were sequenced on the Illumina HiSeq platform. The paper's data handling went like this. PCR bias was corrected computationally using synthetic template baselines, and reads within Hamming distance 2 were collapsed, with unmergeable singletons discarded. By aligning reads against IMGT, V, D and J genes, CDR3 length, and insertions or deletions at six rearrangement sites were assigned. Within each subset, clonotype counts were normalized to sorted cell number, and only after that were true diversity and Gini coefficients computed with the tcR R package. The overlap coefficient, calculated on TCRB nucleotide sequences, was used to quantify repertoire sharing. As a proxy for the pre-selection repertoire, out-of-frame TCRB sequences from naive cells were analyzed. TCRdb stores this immuneACCESS table with in-frame sequences only. Part of the clones is absent; in the studies checked, under half of the shortfall reflects unresolved V genes, and no reason is known for the rest. V and J calls and clone size are given by that table; D and trimming were obtained from the DNA. The sample table shows fewer than 650,000 clones, and 15% to 17% are seen once. The ten top clones hold about 0.086% of the sample.

CDR1 and CDR2, per the germline V gene, are SGHRS and YFSETQ. V loses 0 bases, J loses 1 base, and the germline ends lie 13 bases apart. Spanning cysteine to phenylalanine, the CDR3 consists of 16 amino acids. The sequence is cut down to CDR3 DNA, 48 bases in frame from base 1. Sequencing was performed on naive CD4+ T cells from blood. The meaning of the sample's cell subset or site label: true naive CD4+ T cells. The receptor chain draws on TRBV5-1 and TRBJ1-1, and TRBD1 may be the D gene, going by 6 matching bases. The clonotype comes from a young man in good health. The CDR3 protein is CASSLGPKQGNTEAFF. The sequence in DNA is TGCGCCAGCAGCTTGGGGCCTAAACAGGGGAACACTGAAGCTTTCTTT.